Each of the 15 T cell receptor beta chains below was sequenced from the same sample in a study of response to subunit inactivated influenza vaccine. Using its own MiXCR run on the RT-PCR reads, TCRdb lists one record per CDR3 protein. The sample gives about 520,000 distinct CDR3 sequences, roughly 27% of which show up once; 1.9% is in the top ten. The sample consisted of CD4+ T cells sorted from PBMCs, taken more than 4 days after vaccination. These receptors were taken from a man aged 50-60 years who received an inactivated influenza vaccine.

V is TRBV29-1 and J is TRBJ2-2; TRBD1 matches at 7 bases. V lost 6 bases to trimming and J lost 0 bases; unmatched junction nucleotides: 7. The CDR3 has 15 residues. Looked up from germline, CDR1 is SQVTM and CDR2 is ANQGSEA. Here the CDR3 DNA reads TGCAGCGTGGCGACGGGGACAGCGAACACCGGGGAGCTGTTTTTT. It encodes CSVATGTANTGELFF.

This clonotype has just a few counts. The chain carries TRBV20-1 and TRBJ2-7, with D perhaps matching TRBD2 (6 bases). Germline values: CDR1 DFQATT, CDR2 SNEGSKA (reference sequence). CDR3 size: 14 residues. Trimming pared 1 base from V and 4 bases from J, leaving 14 bases between. The CDR3 bases are TGCAGTGCTAGAGTCCCGGGACTGATATACGAGCAGTACTTC. Translation: CSARVPGLIYEQYF.

This clonotype was counted a few times. The V gene is TRBV4-1, the J gene TRBJ2-5; tentatively, D is TRBD1 (5 bases). CDR1 and CDR2 from the germline V gene are MGHRA and YSYEKL. V shed 1 base and J shed 2 bases, with 8 bases lying between them. The CDR3 is 14 amino acids. This CDR3 reads CASSQAGQQETQYF. The DNA for the CDR3 is TGCGCCAGCAGCCAAGCAGGGCAACAAGAGACCCAGTACTTC.

The chain links TRBV29-1 to TRBJ1-4; 8 positions agree with TRBD1. The CDR3 is made up of 13 amino acids. Trimming at V came to 4 bases and at J to 5 bases, leaving 3 bases not matched to a gene. Germline V gives CDR1 SQVTM, CDR2 ANQGSEA. The CDR3 reads CSVGQGWNEKLFF. The CDR3 nucleotides are TGCAGCGTTGGACAGGGGTGGAATGAAAAACTGTTTTTT.

The rearrangement links TRBV18 to TRBJ1-1; D ambiguous. Per germline, CDR1 KGHSH and CDR2 LQKENI. V lost 3 bases and J lost 6, with 8 bases in between. The CDR3 has 12 residues. CDR3 sequence (DNA): TGTGCCAGCTCACCCGGTAGGGCTGAAGCTTTCTTT. Translated, it gives CASSPGRAEAFF.

This rearrangement joins TRBV4-2 to TRBJ2-3, with 13 bases fitting TRBD2. The CDR3 extends over 18 amino acids. J gave up 7 bases and V 4 bases, and 14 bases lay outside the gene matches. The V gene's germline CDR1 is LGHNA and CDR2 YNFKEQ. The CDR3 spells CASSPEPGTSGAANTQYF. DNA for the CDR3: TGTGCCAGCAGCCCAGAGCCGGGGACTAGCGGGGCCGCGAATACGCAGTATTTT.

The chain uses TRBV25-1 and TRBJ2-2, with D possibly being TRBD1 (6 bases). Per germline, CDR1 MGHDK and CDR2 SYGVNS. The ends were cut back, 5 bases at V and 7 bases at J, with 14 bases in the middle. This CDR3 region has 14 residues. This CDR3 reads CASSPGQFLGELFF. Here the CDR3 DNA reads TGTGCCAGCAGTCCAGGACAGTTCCTCGGGGAGCTGTTTTTT.

V gene TRBV6-1 combines with J gene TRBJ2-7, with 8 bases aligning to TRBD1. The germline V gene encodes CDR1 MNHNS and CDR2 SASEGT. Trimming cost V 6 bases and J 3 bases; bases outside gene matches: 10. The CDR3 has 15 residues. The CDR3 here is CASRVIRTGGYEQYF. CDR3 nucleotides: TGTGCCAGCAGAGTTATACGAACAGGGGGCTACGAGCAGTACTTC.

This clonotype was seen a handful of times. The V gene is TRBV10-3, the J gene TRBJ1-2; 9 bases align to TRBD1. V was clipped by 10 bases and J by 7 bases; unmatched bases: 7. The CDR3 runs 12 residues. Germline V gene data show CDR1 as ENHRY and CDR2 as SYGVKD. CDR3 nucleotides: TGTGCCACACGGACAGGGGTGCTTGGCTACACCTTC. Translating it yields CATRTGVLGYTF.

Only a few counts were recorded for this clonotype. The chain uses TRBV7-9 and TRBJ1-6; possibly TRBD1 for D (6 bases). The CDR3 extends over 15 amino acids. Germline CDR1 SEHNR, CDR2 FQNEAQ (reference sequence). V was clipped by 5 bases and J by 9 bases, with 17 bases between them. DNA of the CDR3: TGTGCCAGCAGCCTGCAACAGGGTATTGGTTCACCCCTCCACTTT. As protein: CASSLQQGIGSPLHF.

The genes are TRBV20-1 and TRBJ2-7; a possible D gene is TRBD2 (6 bases). Germline CDR1 DFQATT, CDR2 SNEGSKA (reference sequence). The CDR3 sequence is 12 residues long. The V and J ends lost 5 bases and 0 bases respectively, with 8 bases between them. CDR3: CSAARDSYEQYF. CDR3 DNA: TGCAGTGCTGCGCGGGACTCCTACGAGCAGTACTTC.

The chain couples TRBV28 to TRBJ1-5; tentatively, D is TRBD1 (6 bases). The CDR3 totals 15 residues. The germline V gene encodes CDR1 MDHEN and CDR2 SYDVKM. Trimming cost V 5 bases and J 5 bases, with 16 bases left between them. The CDR3 sequence is CASSPHQGLDQPQHF. Here the CDR3 DNA reads TGTGCCAGCAGTCCCCATCAGGGGTTGGATCAGCCCCAGCATTTT.

This clonotype was seen more than once but under ten times. The chain is built from TRBV5-1 and TRBJ1-5, with unresolved D. V shed 2 bases and J shed 4 bases, with 7 bases lying between them. There are 13 residues in the CDR3. Per germline, CDR1 SGHRS and CDR2 YFSETQ. CDR3 nucleotides: TGCGCCAGCAGCTTTAGCCGAAATCAGCCCCAGCATTTT. Its protein product is CASSFSRNQPQHF.

V and J are TRBV12-3 or TRBV12-4 and TRBJ1-4; weak D call: TRBD1 (5 bases). Trimming removed 2 bases at V and 4 bases at J, with 8 bases between. The CDR3 spans 14 residues. CDR3 region: CASSLRQSNEKLFF. CDR3 DNA sequence: TGTGCCAGCAGTTTAAGACAGAGTAATGAAAAACTGTTTTTT.

This clonotype was recorded many times. This sequence joins TRBV20-1 and TRBJ1-1, with D perhaps matching TRBD1 (6 bases). CDR3 size: 14 residues. Between the trimmed V and J ends, which lost 1 base and 4 bases, there was a span of 13 bases. Germline values: CDR1 DFQATT, CDR2 SNEGSKA (reference sequence). The CDR3 is CSARVGGGVTEAFF. The CDR3 coding sequence is TGCAGTGCTAGAGTAGGCGGGGGCGTCACTGAAGCTTTCTTT.